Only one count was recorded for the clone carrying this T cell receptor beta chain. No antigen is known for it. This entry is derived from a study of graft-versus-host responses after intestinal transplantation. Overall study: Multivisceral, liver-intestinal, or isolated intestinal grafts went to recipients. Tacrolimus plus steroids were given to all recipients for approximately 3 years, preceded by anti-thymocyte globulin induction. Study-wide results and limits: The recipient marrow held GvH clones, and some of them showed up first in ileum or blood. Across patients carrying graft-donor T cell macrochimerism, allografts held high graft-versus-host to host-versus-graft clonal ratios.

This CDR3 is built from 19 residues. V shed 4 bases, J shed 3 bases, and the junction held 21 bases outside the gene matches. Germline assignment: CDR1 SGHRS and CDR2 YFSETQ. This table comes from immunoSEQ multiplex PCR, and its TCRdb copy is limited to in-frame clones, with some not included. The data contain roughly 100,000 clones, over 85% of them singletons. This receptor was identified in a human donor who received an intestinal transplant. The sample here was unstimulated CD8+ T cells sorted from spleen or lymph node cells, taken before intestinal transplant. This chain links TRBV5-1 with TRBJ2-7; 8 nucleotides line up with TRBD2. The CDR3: CASSLAYWVGGGTNYEQYF. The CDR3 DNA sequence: TGCGCCAGCAGCCTGGCGTACTGGGTTGGCGGGGGGACGAACTACGAGCAGTACTTC.